These 9 T cell receptor beta chains were sequenced from one sample in a study of CD8+CD57+ T cells in acquired aplastic anemia. Sequenced patients had shown CD8+CD57+ cell expansion by flow cytometry. According to the study, genomic DNA was the template for TCR beta VDJ and CDR3 profiling. A single record per CDR3 protein comes from TCRdb applying MiXCR to the reads. The table records about 250,000 distinct CDR3 sequences, 45% to 50% of them present only once. Source material: sorted CD4+, CD8+, or CD8+CD57+ T cells (not recorded which) from PBMCs. Receptors were obtained from a human donor with aplastic anemia.

The table lists this clonotype with a few counts. This chain links TRBV6-6 with TRBJ1-1; 7 bases are shared with TRBD1. The CDR3 loop spans 14 amino acids. The germline gives CDR1 MNHNY, CDR2 SVGAGI (reference sequence). The V and J ends lost 6 bases and 6 bases, in that order; junction bases with no gene match: 10. The CDR3 DNA reads TGTGCCAGCAGCCCAATCGAGGGGGCCCCTGAAGCTTTCTTT. It codes for CASSPIEGAPEAFF.

The CDR3 protein is CAISNDGGTEAFF. The CDR3 region has the DNA TGTGCCATCAGCAATGACGGGGGAACTGAAGCTTTCTTT. The J gene is TRBJ1-1, the V gene TRBV2; TRBD1 might be the D (5 bases). CDR1 SNHLY and CDR2 FYNNEI come from the germline V gene. The CDR3 runs to 13 residues. V lost 10 bases, J lost 5 bases, and 17 bases lay in between.

This clonotype was seen repeatedly, ten times or more. The chain has TRBV14 and TRBJ2-7; D may match TRBD1 or TRBD2 (6 bases each). Between the trimmed V and J ends, which lost 4 bases and 5 bases, there was a span of 12 bases. Germline lookup yields CDR1 SGHDN and CDR2 FVKESK. The CDR3 length is 13 residues. CDR3 nucleotide sequence: TGTGCCAGCAGCCTAGAGGGGGGCGACGAGCAGTACTTC. The encoded protein is CASSLEGGDEQYF.

The V and J genes are TRBV9 and TRBJ1-2; TRBD1 agrees at 8 bases. J lost 3 bases, V lost 0 bases, and 4 bases had no gene match. Germline V gives CDR1 SGDLS, CDR2 YYNGEE. There are 15 residues in the CDR3. CDR3 loop: CASSVGGQGYYGYTF. CDR3 in DNA: TGTGCCAGCAGCGTAGGAGGACAGGGCTACTATGGCTACACCTTC.

This clonotype is a singleton in its sample. V is TRBV7-8 and J is TRBJ1-5; D might be TRBD1 (5 bases). V lost 4 bases and J 6 bases, leaving 13 bases between the germline ends. The CDR3 loop spans 14 amino acids. Germline V gene data show CDR1 as SGHVS and CDR2 as FQNEAQ. The CDR3 loop is CASSSSGGSQPQHF. The DNA of the CDR3 is TGTGCCAGCAGCTCATCCGGGGGGAGTCAGCCCCAGCATTTT.

For this clonotype: This may be a read error, as it is one base from a much larger clone. The chain uses TRBV6-2 or TRBV6-3 and TRBJ2-7; 7 nucleotides match TRBD2. CDR3 size: 11 residues. Germline CDR1 MNHEY, CDR2 SVGEGT. The DNA for the CDR3 is TGTGCCACTTTGGGGGACTACGGGCAGTACTTC. Protein: CATLGDYGQYF.

This clonotype was counted only a few times. The chain has TRBV7-2 and TRBJ2-1; 8 positions match TRBD2. CDR1 is SGHTA, CDR2 FQGNSA, per germline. Germline trimming cut 1 base from V and 7 bases from J; bases unmatched to any gene: 6. The CDR3 is 15 amino acids. CDR3 loop: CASSLVGTRGNEQFF. In DNA form, the CDR3 reads TGTGCCAGCAGCTTAGTTGGGACTAGGGGGAATGAGCAGTTCTTC.

The rearrangement links TRBV19 to TRBJ1-6; unclear D gene. The CDR3 spans 13 residues. Trimming shortened V by 5 bases and J by 7 bases, and 9 bases separated the two germline ends. Germline CDR1 is LNHDA and CDR2 is SQIVND (reference sequence). The CDR3 region has the DNA TGTGCCAGTAGTGCTTCGACGAATTCACCCCTCCACTTT. Protein sequence: CASSASTNSPLHF.

V and J are TRBV15 and TRBJ2-1, with TRBD2 matching over 8 bases. Germline V gene data show CDR1 as LNHNV and CDR2 as YYDKDF (reference sequence). J gave up 5 bases and V 5 bases, and 11 bases lay outside the gene matches. CDR3 length equals 16 residues. CDR3 loop: CATSGLTGGPNNEQFF. The CDR3 nucleotides read TGTGCCACCAGCGGCTTAACGGGGGGGCCTAACAATGAGCAGTTCTTC. Based on the CDR3 plus reference TRBV15 and TRBJ2-1, the full variable domain is DAMVIQNPRYQVTQFGKPVTLSCSQTLNHNVMYWYQQKSSQAPKLLFHYYDKDFNNEADTPDNFQSRRPNTSFCFLDIRSPGLGDTAMYLCATSGLTGGPNNEQFFGPGTRLTVL.